Presented here are 4 T cell receptor beta chains from one specimen sequenced in a study of blood T cell repertoires in COVID-19. Libraries were prepared by immunoSEQ multiplex PCR; TCRdb keeps only in-frame clonotypes and omits some of them. The top ten hold under 0.95% of the sample, which has approximately 290,000 clones, 80% to 90% seen once. Material for sequencing was peripheral blood. The origin of the receptors is a man aged 25 to 40 with acute or convalescent COVID-19.

This clone was found a few times. The J gene is TRBJ1-1, the V gene TRBV19; 8 nucleotides line up with TRBD1. This CDR3 has 15 residues. In germline, CDR1 is LNHDA, CDR2 SQIVND (reference sequence). V shed 6 bases and J 1 base; nucleotides not matched to a gene: 7. CDR3 bases: TGTGCCAGTAGGAAATCCGGGACAGGGAACACTGAAGCTTTCTTT. Amino acids: CASRKSGTGNTEAFF.

The chain links TRBV6-1 to TRBJ1-2, with D tentatively TRBD1 (5 bases). Per germline, CDR1 MNHNS and CDR2 SASEGT. This CDR3 has 14 residues. The V end lost 0 bases, the J end lost 5 bases, and 10 bases lay between the germline ends. In DNA form, the CDR3 reads TGTGCCAGCAGTGAAGCTTGGGCAGGGTATGGCTACACCTTC. It yields the protein CASSEAWAGYGYTF.

V is TRBV30 and J is TRBJ1-3; D remains ambiguous. The germline gives CDR1 GTSNPN, CDR2 SVGIG (reference sequence). The CDR3 has 13 residues. V lost 2 bases to trimming and J lost 3 bases, with 8 bases between them. CDR3 DNA: TGTGCCTGGAGTAGCCAACTTGGAAACACCATATATTTT. Its protein is CAWSSQLGNTIYF. Filled out from reference TRBV30 and TRBJ1-3, the complete variable domain reads SQTIHQWPATLVQPVGSPLSLECTVEGTSNPNLYWYRQAAGRGLQLLFYSVGIGQISSEVPQNLSASRPQDRQFILSSKKLLLSDSGFYLCAWSSQLGNTIYFGEGSWLTVV.

This chain links TRBV7-3 with TRBJ1-1; D perhaps matches TRBD1 (5 bases). Germline values: CDR1 SGHTA, CDR2 FQGTGA. V shed 2 bases and J shed 3 bases, with 10 bases lying between them. The CDR3 is made up of 14 amino acids. The CDR3 coding sequence is TGTGCCAGCAGCTTATATAGCAGGGACACTGAAGCTTTCTTT. As protein: CASSLYSRDTEAFF.